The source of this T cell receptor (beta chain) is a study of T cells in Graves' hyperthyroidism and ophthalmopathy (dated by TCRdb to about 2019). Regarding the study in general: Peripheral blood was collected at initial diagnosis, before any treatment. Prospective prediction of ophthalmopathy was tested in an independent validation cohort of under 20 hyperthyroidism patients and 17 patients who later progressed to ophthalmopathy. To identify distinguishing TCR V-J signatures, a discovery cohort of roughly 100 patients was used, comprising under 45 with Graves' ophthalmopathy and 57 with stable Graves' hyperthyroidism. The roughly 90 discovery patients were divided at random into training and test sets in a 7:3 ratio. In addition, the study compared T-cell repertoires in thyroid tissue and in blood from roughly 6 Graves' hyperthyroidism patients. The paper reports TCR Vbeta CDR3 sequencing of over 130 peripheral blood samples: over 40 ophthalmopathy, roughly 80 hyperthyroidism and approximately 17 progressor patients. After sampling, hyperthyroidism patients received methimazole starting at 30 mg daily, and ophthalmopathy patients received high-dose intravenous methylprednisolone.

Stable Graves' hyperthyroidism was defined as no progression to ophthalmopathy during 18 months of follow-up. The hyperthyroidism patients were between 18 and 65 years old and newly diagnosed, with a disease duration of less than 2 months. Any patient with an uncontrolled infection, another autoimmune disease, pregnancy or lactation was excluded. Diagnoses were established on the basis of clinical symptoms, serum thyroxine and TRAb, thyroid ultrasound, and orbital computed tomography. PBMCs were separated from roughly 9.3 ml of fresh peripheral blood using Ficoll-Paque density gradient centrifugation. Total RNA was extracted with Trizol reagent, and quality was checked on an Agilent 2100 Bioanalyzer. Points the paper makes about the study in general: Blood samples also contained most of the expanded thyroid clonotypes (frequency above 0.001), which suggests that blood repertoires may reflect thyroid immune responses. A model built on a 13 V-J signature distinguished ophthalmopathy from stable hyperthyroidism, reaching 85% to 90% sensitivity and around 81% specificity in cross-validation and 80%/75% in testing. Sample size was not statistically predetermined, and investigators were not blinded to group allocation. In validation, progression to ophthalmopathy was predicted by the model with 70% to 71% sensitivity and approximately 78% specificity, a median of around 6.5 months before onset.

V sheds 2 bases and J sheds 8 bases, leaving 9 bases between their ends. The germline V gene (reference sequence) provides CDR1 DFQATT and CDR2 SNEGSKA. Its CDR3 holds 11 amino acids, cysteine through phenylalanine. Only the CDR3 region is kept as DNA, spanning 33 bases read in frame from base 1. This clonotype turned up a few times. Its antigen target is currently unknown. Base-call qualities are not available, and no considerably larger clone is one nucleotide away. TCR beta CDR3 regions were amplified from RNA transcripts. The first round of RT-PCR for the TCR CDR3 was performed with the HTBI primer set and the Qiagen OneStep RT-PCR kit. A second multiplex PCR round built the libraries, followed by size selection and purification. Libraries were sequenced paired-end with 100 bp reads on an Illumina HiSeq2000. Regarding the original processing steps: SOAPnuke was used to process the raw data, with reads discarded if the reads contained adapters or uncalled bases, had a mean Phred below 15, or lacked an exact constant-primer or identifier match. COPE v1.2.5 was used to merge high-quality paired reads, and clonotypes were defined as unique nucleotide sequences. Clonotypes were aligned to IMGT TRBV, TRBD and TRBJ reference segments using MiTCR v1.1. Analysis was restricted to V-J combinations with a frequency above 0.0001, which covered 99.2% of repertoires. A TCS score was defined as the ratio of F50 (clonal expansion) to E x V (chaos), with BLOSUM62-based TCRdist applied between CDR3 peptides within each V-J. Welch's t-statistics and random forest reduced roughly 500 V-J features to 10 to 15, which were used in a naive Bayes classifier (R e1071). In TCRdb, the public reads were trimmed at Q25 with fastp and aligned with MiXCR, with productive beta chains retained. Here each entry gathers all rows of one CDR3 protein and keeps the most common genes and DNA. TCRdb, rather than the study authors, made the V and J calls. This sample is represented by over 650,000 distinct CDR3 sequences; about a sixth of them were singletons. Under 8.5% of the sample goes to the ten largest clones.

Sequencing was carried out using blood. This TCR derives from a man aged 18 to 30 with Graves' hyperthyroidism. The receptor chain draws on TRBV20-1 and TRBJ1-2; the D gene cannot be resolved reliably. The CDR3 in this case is CSARPGNGYTF. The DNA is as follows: TGCAGTGCTAGACCGGGGAACGGCTACACCTTC.